This T cell receptor beta chain was retrieved from a study of blood T cell repertoires in COVID-19. The overall study: The samples span acute and convalescent COVID-19 from the United States, Italy and Spain. Sample material is recorded as cDNA or gDNA derived from T cells, B-cell-depleted T cells, or PBMCs.

Original processing notes: Nucleated cell counts were estimated from reference gene primer amplification. Repertoires were generated with immunoSEQ multiplex PCR, while TCRdb's copy carries only in-frame clones and drops some. V and J calls and clone size are given by that table; D and trimming were obtained from the DNA. Of about 210,000 clones in the sample, around 84% are singletons; the top ten hold around 4.9%. The V end lost 3 bases, the J end lost 2 bases, and 10 bases lay between the germline ends. Germline CDR1 reads LNHNV; CDR2 reads YYDKDF (reference sequence). The CDR3 spans 14 residues. The J gene is TRBJ1-2, the V gene TRBV15; D gene uncertain. The material sequenced was peripheral blood. This sequence was found in a woman at least 80 years old with acute or convalescent COVID-19. CDR3 sequence (DNA): TGTGCCACCAGCAGCCAGGAAACAAACTATGGCTACACCTTC. Protein product: CATSSQETNYGYTF.